The 20 T cell receptor beta chains presented below share a single source sample, sequenced in a study of control samples from healthy donors and cancer patients. Profiled with immunoSEQ multiplex PCR; TCRdb holds only in-frame clones, not every one. The data contain 95,000 to 150,000 clones, around 87% of them seen just once; the ten biggest clones take up approximately 2.9%. Sequencing was performed on blood. Receptors originate from a man aged 60-69 years in good health.

V is TRBV28 and J is TRBJ2-7, with D hard to call. Per the germline V gene, CDR1 is MDHEN and CDR2 is SYDVKM. CDR3 length: 13 amino acids. Trimming took 2 bases from V and 4 from J, leaving 9 bases between them. The CDR3 loop reads CASSLLGSYEQYF. The CDR3, as DNA: TGTGCCAGCAGTTTACTGGGGTCGTACGAGCAGTACTTC.

V is TRBV11-2 and J is TRBJ2-1; D perhaps matches TRBD2 (5 bases). CDR1 and CDR2 (germline): SGHAT, FQNNGV. The CDR3 spans 14 residues. Trimming pared 5 bases from V and 8 bases from J, leaving 16 bases between. CDR3 amino acids: CASSPSSLMHEQFF. The CDR3 nucleotides are TGTGCCAGCAGCCCTTCTAGCCTAATGCATGAGCAGTTCTTC.

The rearrangement joins TRBV15 to TRBJ2-5, with 7 bases matching TRBD2. Unmatched junction bases numbered 8, after V lost 0 bases and J lost 4 bases. There are 16 residues in the CDR3. Germline CDR1 and CDR2: LNHNV and YYDKDF (reference sequence). The CDR3 bases are TGTGCCACCAGCAGAGATCGCGGGGAGGGCGGAGAGACCCAGTACTTC. It encodes CATSRDRGEGGETQYF.

This clone was observed once. The chain links TRBV2 to TRBJ2-1; D is possibly TRBD1 (6 bases). CDR3 length: 13 amino acids. Germline loops: CDR1 SNHLY, CDR2 FYNNEI. Trimming took 8 bases from V and 5 from J, leaving 13 bases between them. The CDR3 region has the DNA TGTGCCAGCGCTATCCGGGACAACAATGAGCAGTTCTTC. As protein: CASAIRDNNEQFF.

This sequence joins TRBV27 and TRBJ1-5; 7 bases line up with TRBD1. Germline CDR1 reads MNHEY; CDR2 reads SMNVEV (reference sequence). V dropped 4 bases and J dropped 4; count of bases not matched to a gene: 7. This CDR3 contains 15 residues. CDR3 nucleotides: TGTGCCAGCAGTTCCGGGACAGTCAGGAATCAGCCCCAGCATTTT. Translation gives CASSSGTVRNQPQHF.

A single count supports this clone. The chain couples TRBV19 to TRBJ1-4; TRBD1 aligns across 10 bases. Per germline, CDR1 LNHDA and CDR2 SQIVND (reference sequence). This CDR3 spans 14 amino acids. V gave up 7 bases and J gave up 5 bases; unmatched junction bases: 4. The CDR3 DNA sequence: TGTGCCAGTACCAAGGACAGGGGGAATGAAAAACTGTTTTTT. Residues: CASTKDRGNEKLFF.

The chain carries TRBV5-1 and TRBJ2-3; 8 nucleotides line up with TRBD2. Germline V CDR1 and CDR2: SGHRS, YFSETQ. V lost 5 bases and J lost 4; bases outside the gene matches: 9. The CDR3 totals 15 residues. For the CDR3, the DNA is TGCGCCAGCAGTTCGGGGGGGCCGGTTGCAGATACGCAGTATTTT. Protein product: CASSSGGPVADTQYF.

The genes are TRBV27 and TRBJ1-1; D possibly corresponds to TRBD1 (6 bases). V lost 2 bases and J lost 6, with 19 bases in between. The CDR3 covers 16 residues. Germline V CDR1 and CDR2: MNHEY, SMNVEV (reference sequence). The CDR3 here is CASSLNLPTGSAEAFF. The CDR3 DNA reads TGTGCCAGCAGTTTAAATCTCCCTACAGGGTCGGCTGAAGCTTTCTTT.

With respect to this clone: At one end the junction does not follow the germline gene, possibly because of a read error. The V and J genes are TRBV18 and TRBJ1-1; no clear D gene. The CDR3 consists of 15 residues. Germline V gene data show CDR1 as KGHSH and CDR2 as LQKENI. The chain's CDR3 is CASSPLPGTDTEAFF. The CDR3 DNA follows: TGTGCCAGCTCCCCACTCCCGGGTACAGACACTGAAGCTTTCTTT.

J is TRBJ2-7 and V is TRBV11-2; no definite D call. The CDR3 contains 15 residues. The germline V and J ends were trimmed by 1 base and 3 bases, with 13 bases remaining between them. The germline V gene has CDR1 SGHAT and CDR2 FQNNGV. CDR3 sequence: CASSLAIGSVYEQYF. The CDR3 DNA reads TGTGCCAGCAGCTTAGCTATAGGGTCTGTCTACGAGCAGTACTTC.

This clone was counted once. V and J are TRBV25-1 and TRBJ1-6; 9 bases are a match to TRBD1. CDR1 MGHDK and CDR2 SYGVNS come from the germline V gene. Germline trimming cut 6 bases from V and 7 bases from J; bases unmatched to any gene: 1. The length of the CDR3 is 13 residues. The DNA for the CDR3 is TGTGCCAGCAGAACAGGGGGCAATTCACCCCTCCACTTT. It encodes CASRTGGNSPLHF.

V and J are TRBV27 and TRBJ2-3; 11 nucleotides align to TRBD1. Germline CDR1 MNHEY, CDR2 SMNVEV (reference sequence). The CDR3 is made up of 15 amino acids. The V gene end was trimmed by 8 bases and the J gene end by 8 bases; junction bases not matched to a gene: 12. CDR3 loop: CASLRDRGSSSTQYF. In DNA, the CDR3 is TGTGCCAGCCTTCGGGACAGGGGGAGTTCAAGTACGCAGTATTTT.

The rearrangement links TRBV19 to TRBJ1-5, with TRBD1 as a possible D gene (6 bases). The CDR3 is 13 amino acids. CDR1 is LNHDA, CDR2 SQIVND, per germline (reference sequence). The germline V and J ends were trimmed by 7 bases and 7 bases, with 14 bases remaining between them. The CDR3 DNA follows: TGTGCCAGTAATGGACAGCTTTGGCAGCCCCAGCATTTT. Translating gives CASNGQLWQPQHF.

This clone is a singleton in its sample. V and J are TRBV28 and TRBJ1-2; 11 bases agree with TRBD1. The CDR3 has 15 amino acids. The germline V gene encodes CDR1 MDHEN and CDR2 SYDVKM. Unmatched junction bases numbered 7, after V lost 6 bases and J lost 4 bases. CDR3 nucleotides: TGTGCCAGCAGAGGACAGGGGGCGCAATTCTATGGCTACACCTTC. As protein: CASRGQGAQFYGYTF.

This chain uses TRBV15 with TRBJ1-5; D gene ambiguous. Germline CDR1 reads LNHNV; CDR2 reads YYDKDF (reference sequence). The CDR3 covers 13 residues. Trimming removed 9 bases from V and 1 base from J, with 10 bases in between. This chain's CDR3 is CATARVSNQPQHF. CDR3 in DNA: TGTGCCACGGCAAGGGTGAGCAATCAGCCCCAGCATTTT.

This chain joins TRBV4-1 and TRBJ1-4; 7 bases are a match to TRBD1. Germline V lookup: CDR1 MGHRA, CDR2 YSYEKL. This CDR3 region has 17 residues. Unmatched junction bases numbered 10, after V lost 3 bases and J lost 3 bases. DNA for the CDR3: TGCGCCAGCAGCCACCGACAGGGAAACGCAGCTAATGAAAAACTGTTTTTT. This gives the protein CASSHRQGNAANEKLFF.

This clone has more than one count but fewer than ten. The chain uses TRBV5-1 and TRBJ1-3, with TRBD1 matching over 11 bases. Per the germline V gene, CDR1 is SGHRS and CDR2 is YFSETQ. Trimming took 0 bases from V and 3 from J; bases not matched to a gene: 8. This CDR3 contains 18 residues. CDR3 DNA: TGCGCCAGCAGCTTGGGAGTTTGGACAGGGGGCAGTGGAAACACCATATATTTT. It translates to CASSLGVWTGGSGNTIYF. Supplemented by reference TRBV5-1 and TRBJ1-3, the full variable domain reads KAGVTQTPRYLIKTRGQQVTLSCSPISGHRSVSWYQQTPGQGLQFLFEYFSETQRNKGNFPGRFSGRQFSNSRSEMNVSTLELGDSALYLCASSLGVWTGGSGNTIYFGEGSWLTVV.

This clone was counted between two and nine times. Other DNA sequences in this specimen translate into the identical CDR3. The J gene is TRBJ1-1, the V gene TRBV10-1; 11 bases fit TRBD1. V lost 3 bases, J lost 4 bases, and 1 base stayed unmatched. The germline CDR1 and CDR2 sequences are WNHNN and SYGVQD (reference sequence). The CDR3 is 14 residues long. The CDR3 DNA follows: TGCGCCAGCAGTGAAGGGACAGGGGGCACTGAAGCTTTCTTT. Amino acid sequence: CASSEGTGGTEAFF.

The genes are TRBV30 and TRBJ1-4; a weak D match, TRBD1 (5 bases). V was clipped by 0 bases and J by 7 bases, with 21 bases between them. CDR3 length: 17 residues. Germline V gives CDR1 GTSNPN, CDR2 SVGIG (reference sequence). The CDR3, as DNA: TGTGCCTGGAGTGTACTAAGGGGCGGTGAGGGAAGTGAAAAACTGTTTTTT. Translation: CAWSVLRGGEGSEKLFF. The full variable domain, with the rest looked up from reference TRBV30 and TRBJ1-4, is SQTIHQWPATLVQPVGSPLSLECTVEGTSNPNLYWYRQAAGRGLQLLFYSVGIGQISSEVPQNLSASRPQDRQFILSSKKLLLSDSGFYLCAWSVLRGGEGSEKLFFGSGTQLSVL.

This chain links TRBV7-2 with TRBJ1-2; perhaps TRBD1 as D (6 bases). V lost 2 bases to trimming and J lost 5 bases, with 12 bases between them. CDR1 is SGHTA and CDR2 is FQGNSA in the germline V gene. The CDR3 sequence is 14 residues long. The CDR3 DNA reads TGTGCCAGCAGCTTACAGGTGACAGGATATGGCTACACCTTC. Translation: CASSLQVTGYGYTF.